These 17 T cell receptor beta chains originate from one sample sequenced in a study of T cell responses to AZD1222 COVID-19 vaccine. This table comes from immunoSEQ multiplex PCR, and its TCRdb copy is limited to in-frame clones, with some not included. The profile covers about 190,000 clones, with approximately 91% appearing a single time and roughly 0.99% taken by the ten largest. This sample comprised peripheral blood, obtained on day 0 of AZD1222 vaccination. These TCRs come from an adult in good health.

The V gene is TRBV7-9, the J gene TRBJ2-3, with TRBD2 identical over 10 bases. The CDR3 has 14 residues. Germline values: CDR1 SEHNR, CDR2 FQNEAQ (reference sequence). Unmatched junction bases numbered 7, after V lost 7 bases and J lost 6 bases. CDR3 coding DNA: TGTGCCAGCACCCTAGCGGGAGCCGGGGATACGCAGTATTTT. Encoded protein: CASTLAGAGDTQYF.

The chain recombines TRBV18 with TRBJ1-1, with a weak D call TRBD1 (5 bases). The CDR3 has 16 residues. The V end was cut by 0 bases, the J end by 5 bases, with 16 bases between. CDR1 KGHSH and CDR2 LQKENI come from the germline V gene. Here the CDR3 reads CASSPPSGRVGTEAFF. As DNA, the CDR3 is TGTGCCAGCTCACCACCGTCCGGCAGGGTTGGAACTGAAGCTTTCTTT.

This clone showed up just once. DNA of the CDR3: TGTGCCAGCAGTTACGCCCTAGTTAGTAATGAGCAGTTCTTC. Encoded protein: CASSYALVSNEQFF. V and J are TRBV6-2 or TRBV6-3 and TRBJ2-1; no firm D call. V lost 2 bases and J 7 bases, leaving 12 bases between the germline ends. The CDR3 is 14 residues long. The germline gives CDR1 MNHEY, CDR2 SVGEGT.

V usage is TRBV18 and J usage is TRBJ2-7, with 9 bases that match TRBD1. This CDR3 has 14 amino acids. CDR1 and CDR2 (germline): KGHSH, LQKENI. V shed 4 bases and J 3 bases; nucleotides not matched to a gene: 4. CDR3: CASSQGTGIYEQYF. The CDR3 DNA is TGTGCCAGCTCACAAGGGACAGGGATCTACGAGCAGTACTTC. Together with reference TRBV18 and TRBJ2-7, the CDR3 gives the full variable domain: NAGVMQNPRHLVRRRGQEARLRCSPMKGHSHVYWYRQLPEEGLKFMVYLQKENIIDESGMPKERFSAEFPKEGPSILRIQQVVRGDSAAYFCASSQGTGIYEQYFGPGTRLTVT.

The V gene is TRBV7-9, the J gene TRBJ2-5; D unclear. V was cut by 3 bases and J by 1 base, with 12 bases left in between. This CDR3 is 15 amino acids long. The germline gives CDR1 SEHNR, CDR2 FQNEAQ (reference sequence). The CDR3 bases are TGTGCCAGCAGCTTCCCCCGATCGACCCAAGAGACCCAGTACTTC. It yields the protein CASSFPRSTQETQYF.

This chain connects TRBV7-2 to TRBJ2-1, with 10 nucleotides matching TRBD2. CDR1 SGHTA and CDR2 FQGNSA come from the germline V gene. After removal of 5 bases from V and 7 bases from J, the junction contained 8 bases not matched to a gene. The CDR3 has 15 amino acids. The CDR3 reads CASSIRAGGTNEQFF. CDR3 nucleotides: TGTGCCAGCAGCATTAGAGCGGGAGGGACGAATGAGCAGTTCTTC.

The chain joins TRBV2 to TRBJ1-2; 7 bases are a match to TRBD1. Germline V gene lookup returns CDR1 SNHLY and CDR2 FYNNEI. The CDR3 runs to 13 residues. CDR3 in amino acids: CAQQTDRVYGYTF. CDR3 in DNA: TGTGCTCAGCAAACAGACAGGGTCTATGGCTACACCTTC.

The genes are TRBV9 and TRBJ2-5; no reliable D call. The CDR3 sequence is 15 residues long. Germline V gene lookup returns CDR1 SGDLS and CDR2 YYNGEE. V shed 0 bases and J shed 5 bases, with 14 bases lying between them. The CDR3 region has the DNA TGTGCCAGCAGCGTAGGGGGATACCCCCCGGAGACCCAGTACTTC. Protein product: CASSVGGYPPETQYF. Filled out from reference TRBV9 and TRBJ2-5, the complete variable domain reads DSGVTQTPKHLITATGQRVTLRCSPRSGDLSVYWYQQSLDQGLQFLIQYYNGEERAKGNILERFSAQQFPDLHSELNLSSLELGDSALYFCASSVGGYPPETQYFGPGTRLLVL.

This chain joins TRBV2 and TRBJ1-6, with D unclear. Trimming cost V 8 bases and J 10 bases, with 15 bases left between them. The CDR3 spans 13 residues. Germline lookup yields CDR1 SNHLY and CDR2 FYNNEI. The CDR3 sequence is CASFVDGDSPLHF. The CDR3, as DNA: TGTGCCAGCTTCGTGGACGGAGACTCACCCCTCCACTTT. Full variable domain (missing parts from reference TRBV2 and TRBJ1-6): EPEVTQTPSHQVTQMGQEVILRCVPISNHLYFYWYRQILGQKVEFLVSFYNNEISEKSEIFDDQFSVERPDGSNFTLKIRSTKLEDSAMYFCASFVDGDSPLHFGNGTRLTVT.

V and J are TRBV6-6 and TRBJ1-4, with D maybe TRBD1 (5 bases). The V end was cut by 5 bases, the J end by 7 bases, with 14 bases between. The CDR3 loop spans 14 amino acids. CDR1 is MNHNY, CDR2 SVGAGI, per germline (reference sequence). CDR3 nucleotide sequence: TGTGCCAGCAGTAATTCAGGGTATTCTGAAAAACTGTTTTTT. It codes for CASSNSGYSEKLFF.

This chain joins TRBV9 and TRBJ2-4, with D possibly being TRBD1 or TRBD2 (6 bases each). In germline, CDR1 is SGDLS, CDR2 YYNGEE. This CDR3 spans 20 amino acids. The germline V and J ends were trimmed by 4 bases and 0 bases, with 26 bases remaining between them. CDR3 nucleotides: TGTGCCAGCAGCCACCTCGGAGGGGGAGGCCTCGATTTAGCCAAAAACATTCAGTACTTC. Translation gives CASSHLGGGGLDLAKNIQYF.

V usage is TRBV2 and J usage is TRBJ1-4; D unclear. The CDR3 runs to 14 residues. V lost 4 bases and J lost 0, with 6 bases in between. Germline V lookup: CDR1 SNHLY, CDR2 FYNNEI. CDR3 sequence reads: CASSGPATNEKLFF. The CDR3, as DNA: TGTGCCAGCAGTGGGCCCGCAACTAATGAAAAACTGTTTTTT.

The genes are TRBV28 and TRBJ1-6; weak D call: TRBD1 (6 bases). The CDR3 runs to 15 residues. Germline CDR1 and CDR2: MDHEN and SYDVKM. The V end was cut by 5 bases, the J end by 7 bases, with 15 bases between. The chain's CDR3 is CASSLLTGTNSPLHF. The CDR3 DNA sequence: TGTGCCAGCAGTCTTTTGACAGGAACAAATTCACCCCTCCACTTT.

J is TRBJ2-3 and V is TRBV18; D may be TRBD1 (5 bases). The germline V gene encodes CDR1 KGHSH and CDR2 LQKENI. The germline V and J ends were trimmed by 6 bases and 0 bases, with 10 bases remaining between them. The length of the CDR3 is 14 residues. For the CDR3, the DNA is TGTGCCAGCTCTAAGGGGCCTAGCACAGATACGCAGTATTTT. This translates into CASSKGPSTDTQYF.

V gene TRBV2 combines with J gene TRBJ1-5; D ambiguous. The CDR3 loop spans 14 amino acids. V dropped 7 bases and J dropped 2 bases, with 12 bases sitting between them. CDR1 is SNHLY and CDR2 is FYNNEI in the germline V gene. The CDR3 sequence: CASTTERGNQPQHF. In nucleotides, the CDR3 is TGTGCCAGCACTACAGAAAGGGGCAATCAGCCCCAGCATTTT.

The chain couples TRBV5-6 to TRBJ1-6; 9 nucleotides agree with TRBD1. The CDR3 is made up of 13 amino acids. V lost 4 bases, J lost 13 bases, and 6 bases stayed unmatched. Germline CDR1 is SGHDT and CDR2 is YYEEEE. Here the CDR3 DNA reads TGTGCCAGCAGCCTGGGGACAGGGACTCCCCTCCACTTT. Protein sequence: CASSLGTGTPLHF.

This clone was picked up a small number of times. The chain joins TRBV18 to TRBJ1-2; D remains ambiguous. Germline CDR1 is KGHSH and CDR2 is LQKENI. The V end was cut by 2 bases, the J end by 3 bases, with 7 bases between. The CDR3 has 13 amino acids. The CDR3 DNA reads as TGTGCCAGCTCACCAGGGAGTCACTATGGCTACACCTTC. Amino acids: CASSPGSHYGYTF.